This T cell receptor beta chain was captured by sequencing in a study of human T cells and chemical hapten exposure. Study-level findings and limits: Given that the donors had alopecia, their immune response may differ from that seen in healthy people. The number of TCRs above 1 in 1000 frequency did not change after DPC sensitization.

Trimming removed 6 bases from V and 6 bases from J, with 15 bases in between. Germline CDR1 SGHVS, CDR2 FQNEAQ. This CDR3 contains 14 residues. As for time point: pre-sensitization, week 0. Stated treatment: therapeutic diphenylcyclopropenone sensitization with weekly scalp DPC. People who gave samples had alopecia, were 18 to 70 years old, and were suitable for DPC. Unfractionated whole blood was the source from which total RNA was extracted. MiXCR, run by TCRdb on the RACE reads, gives a single entry per CDR3 protein. The data hold some 90,000 distinct CDR3 sequences, with 8.5% observed a single time. The table lists this clonotype with many counts. The antigen remains unidentified.

This TCR came from a man aged 35-49 years with alopecia areata. Some clones in this sample may be carry-over from other donors' samples. The sequenced sample was whole blood, obtained in connection with sensitization to the hapten diphenylcyclopropenone (DPC). V gene TRBV7-8 combines with J gene TRBJ2-1, with D possibly called TRBD1 or TRBD2 (6 bases each). The CDR3 nucleotides are TGTGCCAGCAGTCGCGGGACAAACTTCAATGAGCAGTTCTTC. It is translated as CASSRGTNFNEQFF.